A selection of T cell receptor beta chains follows, all from one sample in a study of radiotherapy plus CTLA-4 blockade in lung cancer. The method was immunoSEQ multiplex PCR; TCRdb's version includes in-frame clones alone and lacks a portion of them. The sample holds about 54,000 clones; 70% to 85% are singletons and the top ten take roughly 3.5%. The source was peripheral blood, collected from a patient treated with radiotherapy plus ipilimumab. The receptor source for this set is a human donor with non-small cell lung cancer who had a partial response to radiotherapy plus ipilimumab. CDR3s include the opening cysteine and the closing phenylalanine or tryptophan. D genes are given only for firm matches. Clone size is stated in some rows and not others, as once, few, many or a class when expanded.

j_call v_call d_call clone_size cdr3_length cdr3_nt cdr3_aa
TRBJ2-1 TRBV5-1 TRBD2 . 17 TGCGCCAGCAGCCCGACCTACGGGACTAGCGGCTACAATGAGCAGTTCTTC CASSPTYGTSGYNEQFF
TRBJ1-2 TRBV5-4 . . 13 TGTGCCAGCAGCTTGGACAGGGAGTCGGGCTACACCTTC CASSLDRESGYTF
TRBJ2-1 TRBV2 TRBD2 . 17 TGTGCCAGCAGGGCCCGTACTAGCGCACTATCCTACAATGAGCAGTTCTTC CASRARTSALSYNEQFF
TRBJ2-3 TRBV5-6 TRBD2 . 14 TGTGCCAGCAGCTCCATGGCTAGCGGGGAATCGCAGTATTTT CASSSMASGESQYF
TRBJ1-4 TRBV7-2 . . 14 TGTGCCAGCAGCTTATGGCCCTCTAATGAAAAACTGTTTTTT CASSLWPSNEKLFF
TRBJ2-2 TRBV7-9 TRBD1 . 16 TGTGCCAGCAGCTCACCTGGACAGGGGTACACCGGGGAGCTGTTTTTT CASSSPGQGYTGELFF
TRBJ2-1 TRBV2 TRBD2 . 13 TGTGCCAGCAGTCGGGGGGGCATAGATGAGCAGTTCTTC CASSRGGIDEQFF
TRBJ1-2 TRBV18 TRBD1 . 14 TGTGCCAGCTCACAGGACAGGGGAGGCTATGGCTACACCTTC CASSQDRGGYGYTF
TRBJ2-5 TRBV2 . . 14 TGTGCCAGCAGTGAAGGGGGAACCAGGGGGACCCAGTACTTC CASSEGGTRGTQYF
TRBJ1-1 TRBV9 TRBD1 . 15 TGTGCCAGCAGCGTCAACGACAGGGGGCTCACTGAAGCTTTCTTT CASSVNDRGLTEAFF
TRBJ1-2 TRBV9 TRBD1 . 16 TGTGCCAGCAGCGTAGGCAACGGACAGGGAGGTTATGGCTACACCTTC CASSVGNGQGGYGYTF
TRBJ2-5 TRBV4-1 TRBD1 . 15 TGCGCCAGCAGCCAAGGACAGGGCCCACTGGGGGAGCAGTACTTC CASSQGQGPLGEQYF
TRBJ1-1 TRBV6-5 TRBD1 . 11 TGTGCCAGCAGTTACGACAGGGTAGCTTTCTTT CASSYDRVAFF
TRBJ1-2 TRBV9 . once 15 TGTGCCAGCAGCGTAGGGGGAGGGGTGAATGCTGGCTACACCTTC CASSVGGGVNAGYTF
TRBJ2-3 TRBV11-2 . . 16 TGTGCCAGCAGCTTAGATCGGGGGAAAGGTACAGATACGCAGTATTTT CASSLDRGKGTDTQYF
TRBJ2-3 TRBV7-9 . . 13 TGTGCCAGCGCCCGGGGGTTGGAGGATACGCAGTATTTT CASARGLEDTQYF
TRBJ2-1 TRBV9 TRBD2 . 17 TGTGCCAGCAGCGGGACTAGCGGGGGGGCAAACACAAATGAGCAGTTCTTC CASSGTSGGANTNEQFF
TRBJ2-7 TRBV5-1 TRBD2 . 15 TGCGCCAGCAGCCCGAGCGGGGGCCGGACCTACGAGCAGTACTTC CASSPSGGRTYEQYF
TRBJ2-7 TRBV28 TRBD2 . 15 TGTGCCAGCAGTATACTAGCGGGGGGTTCCCCCGAGCAGTACTTC CASSILAGGSPEQYF
TRBJ1-2 TRBV5-1 . . 15 TGCGCCAGCAGCTTGGGGACTGCTGTTAACTATGGCTACACCTTC CASSLGTAVNYGYTF
TRBJ2-1 TRBV5-4 . . 13 TGTGCCAGCAGCGGCAGCTCCTACAATGAGCAGTTCTTC CASSGSSYNEQFF
TRBJ1-2 TRBV11-2 . . 10 TGTGCCAGCAGCCTCGCGGGCTACACCTTC CASSLAGYTF
TRBJ2-2 TRBV19 . . 15 TGTGCCAGTAATTATAAGACACAGTACACCGGGGAGCTGTTTTTT CASNYKTQYTGELFF
TRBJ2-1 TRBV9 TRBD2 few 18 TGTGCCAGCAGCCCCTCGGCGGGAGCGGGGGCCGGGGGGGATGAGCAGTTCTTC CASSPSAGAGAGGDEQFF
TRBJ2-2 TRBV27 TRBD2 . 18 TGTGCCAGCAGTACCGGCCTAGCGGGGGGCCGGAACACCGGGGAGCTGTTTTTT CASSTGLAGGRNTGELFF
TRBJ1-4 TRBV7-9 . . 15 TGTGCCAGCAGCGGTAGCGGAATCGGGATTGAAAAACTGTTTTTT CASSGSGIGIEKLFF
TRBJ2-7 TRBV7-6 . . 14 TGTGCCAGCAGCTTAGGGGGGGGGCCGTGGGAGCAGTACTTC CASSLGGGPWEQYF
TRBJ2-1 TRBV7-9 TRBD2 . 15 TGTGCCAGCAGCCAGACTAGCGGTCCATCCAATGAGCAGTTCTTC CASSQTSGPSNEQFF
TRBJ2-7 TRBV5-1 . few 13 TGCGCCAGCAGCTTGGACAAACCCTACGAGCAGTACTTC CASSLDKPYEQYF
TRBJ2-3 TRBV29-1 . once 11 TGCAGCGCTGAAACGGGTGGTACGCAGTATTTT CSAETGGTQYF
TRBJ2-1 TRBV7-9 TRBD1 . 16 TGTGCCAGCAGCTACCCGGGACAGGGGTACTACAATGAGCAGTTCTTC CASSYPGQGYYNEQFF
TRBJ1-2 TRBV6-1 . . 14 TGTGCCAGCACCTTTACAGGGAGGGGCAATGGCTACACCTTC CASTFTGRGNGYTF
TRBJ2-5 TRBV9 TRBD2 . 13 TGTGCCAGCAGCCCGCGGGGGGGAGTGACCCAGTACTTC CASSPRGGVTQYF
TRBJ1-1 TRBV29-1 TRBD1 . 14 TGCAGCGTTGAGGGGAGGACAGGGGGAACTGAAGCTTTCTTT CSVEGRTGGTEAFF
TRBJ2-5 TRBV2 . . 13 TGTGCCAGCAGTCGGACAAGATGGGAGACCCAGTACTTC CASSRTRWETQYF
TRBJ2-5 TRBV7-3 . . 15 TGTGCCAGCAGCTTAAACGGGCTAGGGGGAGAGACCCAGTACTTC CASSLNGLGGETQYF
TRBJ2-1 TRBV9 TRBD2 . 15 TGTGCCAGCAGCGTAGTAGGCGGGGGTCTCAATGAGCAGTTCTTC CASSVVGGGLNEQFF
TRBJ2-7 TRBV9 TRBD1 . 14 TGTGCCAGCAGCGCAGGGGGCTTCTCCTACGAGCAGTACTTC CASSAGGFSYEQYF
TRBJ2-1 TRBV5-4 TRBD2 . 14 TGTGCCAGCAGTTATCGGGGGGGCGGAAATGAGCAGTTCTTC CASSYRGGGNEQFF
TRBJ1-4 TRBV7-2 TRBD1 . 17 TGTGCCAGCAGCCTAAGACAGGGGAGGGGGCATAATGAAAAACTGTTTTTT CASSLRQGRGHNEKLFF